This T cell receptor beta chain is drawn from a study of OX40 agonist ivuxolimab in advanced cancers. Overall study: The dose-escalation group included hepatocellular carcinoma, melanoma, renal cell carcinoma and head and neck cancer. Past anti-PD-1, anti-PD-L1 or anti-CTLA-4 therapy was accepted, and 35% to 45% had received some.

Broader study findings: Expanded peripheral T cells had an undetermined antigen specificity. People who partly responded at 0.1-3.0 mg/kg had some of the least clonal expansion seen.

Concerning this clone itself: As yet, its antigen is unknown.

Clones were sequenced by immunoSEQ multiplex PCR, and TCRdb holds only the in-frame ones, with some missing. The sample shows roughly 69,000 clones, about 91% of them seen only once. Sample: CD4+ or CD8+ T cells sorted from blood, taken in a trial of the OX40 agonist ivuxolimab. This clonotype originated in an adult with an advanced solid tumor such as melanoma, head and neck, liver or kidney cancer.

Here the CDR3 reads CASSPGADGYTF. CDR3 nucleotides: TGTGCCAGCAGTCCCGGGGCGGATGGCTACACCTTC. The chain links TRBV27 to TRBJ1-2, with a tentative D call TRBD1 (5 bases). This CDR3 region has 12 residues. Germline CDR1 and CDR2: MNHEY and SMNVEV (reference sequence). Trimming cost V 5 bases and J 6 bases, with 10 bases left between them.